The clone carrying this TCR beta chain was seen only a few times. Its target is unknown. The CDR3 consists of 17 residues. Per the germline V gene, CDR1 is DFQATT and CDR2 is SNEGSKA (reference sequence). V was shortened by 0 bases and J by 3 bases, with 18 bases between the two germline ends. After constant-region reverse-primer amplification, full-length variable regions underwent semi-nested PCR with Nested Universal Primer A. MiXCR, applied by TCRdb to the 5' RACE reads, yields one record per CDR3 protein. The data hold 52,000 or so distinct CDR3 sequences, with about a fifth observed a single time. Tregs were sorted as CD4+CD25+CD127-/low cells. The study's findings and limits: Tumor memory CD4+ T cell TCR gene usage was found to cluster with blood and lymph node memory CD4+ cells and with lymph node naive CD4+ cells.

The specimen sequenced was tumor-infiltrating Tregs sorted from the breast tumor. The receptor's source is a female donor with breast cancer. The chain has TRBV20-1 and TRBJ1-5; weak D call: TRBD1 (5 bases). CDR3 nucleotides: TGCAGTGCTAGAGATGAGGGAGGGGCCTTCTTCAATCAGCCCCAGCATTTT. Translating gives CSARDEGGAFFNQPQHF.